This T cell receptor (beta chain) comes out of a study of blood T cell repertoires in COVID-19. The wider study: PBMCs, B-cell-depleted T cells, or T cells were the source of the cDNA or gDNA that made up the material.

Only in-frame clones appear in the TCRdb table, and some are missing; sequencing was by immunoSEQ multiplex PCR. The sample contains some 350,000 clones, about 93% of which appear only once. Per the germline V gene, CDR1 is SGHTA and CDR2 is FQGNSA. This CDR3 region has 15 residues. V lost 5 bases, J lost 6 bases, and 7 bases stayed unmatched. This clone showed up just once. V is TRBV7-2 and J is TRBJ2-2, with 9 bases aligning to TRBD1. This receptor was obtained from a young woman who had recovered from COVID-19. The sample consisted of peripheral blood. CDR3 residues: CASSLDRGGSGELFF. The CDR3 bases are TGTGCCAGCAGCCTGGACAGGGGAGGTTCCGGGGAGCTGTTTTTT. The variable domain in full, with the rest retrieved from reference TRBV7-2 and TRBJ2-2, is GAGVSQSPSNKVTEKGKDVELRCDPISGHTALYWYRQSLGQGLEFLIYFQGNSAPDKSGLPSDRFSAERTGGSVSTLTIQRTQQEDSAVYLCASSLDRGGSGELFFGEGSRLTVL.